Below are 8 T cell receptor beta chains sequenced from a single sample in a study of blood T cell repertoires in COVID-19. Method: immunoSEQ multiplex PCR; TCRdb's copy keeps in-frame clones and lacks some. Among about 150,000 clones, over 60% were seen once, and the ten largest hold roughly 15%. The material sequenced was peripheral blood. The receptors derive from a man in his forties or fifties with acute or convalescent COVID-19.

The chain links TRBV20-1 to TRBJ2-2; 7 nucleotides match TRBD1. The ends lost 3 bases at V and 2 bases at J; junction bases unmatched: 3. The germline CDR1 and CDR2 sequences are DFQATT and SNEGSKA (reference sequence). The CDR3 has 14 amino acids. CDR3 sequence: CSASDRENTGELFF. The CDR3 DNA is TGCAGTGCTAGTGACAGGGAAAACACCGGGGAGCTGTTTTTT.

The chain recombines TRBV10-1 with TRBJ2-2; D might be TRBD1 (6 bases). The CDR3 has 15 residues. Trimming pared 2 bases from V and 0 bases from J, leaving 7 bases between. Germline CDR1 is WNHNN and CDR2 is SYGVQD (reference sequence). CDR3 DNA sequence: TGCGCCAGCAGTGAGGGACAGACGAACACCGGGGAGCTGTTTTTT. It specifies CASSEGQTNTGELFF.

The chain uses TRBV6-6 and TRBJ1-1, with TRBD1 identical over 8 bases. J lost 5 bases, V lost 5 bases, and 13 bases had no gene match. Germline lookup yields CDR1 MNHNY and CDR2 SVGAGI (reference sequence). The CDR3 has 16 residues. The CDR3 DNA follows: TGTGCCAGCAGTACAACTCTTCAGGGGGCGAGGACTGAAGCTTTCTTT. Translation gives CASSTTLQGARTEAFF.

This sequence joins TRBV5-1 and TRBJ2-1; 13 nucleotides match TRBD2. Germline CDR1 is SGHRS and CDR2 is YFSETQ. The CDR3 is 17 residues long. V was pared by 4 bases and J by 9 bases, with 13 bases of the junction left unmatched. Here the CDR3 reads CASSLNLLAGGQGEQFF. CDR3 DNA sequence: TGCGCCAGCAGCCTCAACCTACTAGCGGGGGGGCAAGGTGAGCAGTTCTTC.

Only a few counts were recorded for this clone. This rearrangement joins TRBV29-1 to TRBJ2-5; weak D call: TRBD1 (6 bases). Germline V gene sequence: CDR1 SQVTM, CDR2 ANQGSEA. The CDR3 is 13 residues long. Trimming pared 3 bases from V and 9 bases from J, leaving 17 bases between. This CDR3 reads CSVDSQGLIAQYF. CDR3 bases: TGCAGCGTTGATTCTCAGGGGTTGATAGCCCAGTACTTC.

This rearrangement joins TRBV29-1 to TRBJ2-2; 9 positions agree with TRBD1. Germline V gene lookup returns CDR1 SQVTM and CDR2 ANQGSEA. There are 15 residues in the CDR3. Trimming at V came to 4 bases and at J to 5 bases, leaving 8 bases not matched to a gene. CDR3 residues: CSVVPGTGITGELFF. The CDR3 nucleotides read TGCAGCGTTGTACCCGGGACAGGGATTACCGGGGAGCTGTTTTTT.

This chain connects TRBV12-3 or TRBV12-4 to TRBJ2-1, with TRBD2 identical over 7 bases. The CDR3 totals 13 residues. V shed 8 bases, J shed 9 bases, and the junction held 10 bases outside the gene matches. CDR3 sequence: CASLSPRGVEQFF. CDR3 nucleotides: TGTGCCAGCCTTTCACCCCGGGGGGTTGAGCAGTTCTTC.

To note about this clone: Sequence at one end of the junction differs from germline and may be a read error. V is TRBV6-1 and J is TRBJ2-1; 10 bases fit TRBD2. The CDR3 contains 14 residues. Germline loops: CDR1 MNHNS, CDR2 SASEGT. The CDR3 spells CASCDQRGGNEQFF. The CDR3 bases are TGTGCCAGCTGTGACCAGCGGGGGGGAAATGAGCAGTTCTTC.